The entry below describes one TCR beta chain. This clonotype showed up just a few times. It has no known antigen specificity. Base qualities are not provided; no much larger clone lies one nucleotide away. Inclusive of the bounding cysteine and phenylalanine, the CDR3 is 13 residues long. Just the 39-base CDR3 DNA is kept, in frame starting at base 1. V is reduced by 6 bases and J by 5 bases, leaving a spacing of 13 bases between them. TCR beta repertoires were profiled from peripheral blood of roughly 13 young patients with multiple sclerosis to demonstrate the VDJtools post-analysis software. The multiple sclerosis patients were children and adolescents between about 6 and 16 years of age. This entry is derived from a study of post-analysis software for immune sequencing data (dated by TCRdb to 2014 to 2015). General notes on the study: Relapsing-remitting, secondary progressive and progressive-relapsing multiple sclerosis were recorded as disease courses, and subtype annotation was lacking for some patients. Patient repertoires were compared against about twelve previously published healthy control repertoires from donors aged roughly 6 to 26 years. A subset of samples was prepared in parallel using single-end sample barcoding, then pooled and co-amplified after Illumina adapter ligation.

The study at large found these results: Several TRBV segments, including TRBV5-6, TRBV5-1 and TRBV20-1, were significantly more frequent in patients than controls. Normalized Chao1 diversity was significantly lower in multiple sclerosis patients than controls, suggesting substantial peripheral T-cell clonal expansion. The multiple sclerosis patient group was slightly younger than the control group. Direct clustering with F measure revealed strong co-clustering of samples prepared in the same batch, which led to a batch-effect correction.

The library was obtained by PCR. The data were produced on an Illumina HiSeq 2500. To reduce PCR and sequencing biases, unique molecular identifiers were incorporated into the TCR beta cDNA libraries. Roughly 500,000 cDNA molecules were obtained for every 1 to 10 million input T cells, so each molecule roughly corresponded to one T cell. Patient libraries were prepared and sequenced with the same protocol used for the earlier healthy control dataset. Within a given batch, samples were prepared together, multiplexed and sequenced on the same HiSeq lane. From the authors' description of their analysis: MIGEC handled the raw barcoded reads, throwing out single-read molecular identifier groups before consensus assembly and CDR3 extraction. Clonotype tables were post-analysed with VDJtools, normalizing diversity by down-sampling all datasets to the smallest sample size. To correct batch-related cross-sample contamination, repertoire overlap clustering matched CDR3 amino acid sequences but not nucleotide sequences. TCRdb's own reprocessing of the public reads used fastp at Q25 and MiXCR and kept productive beta chains. A single entry per CDR3 protein holds the most common genes and DNA from its merged rows. These V and J calls originate from TCRdb's pipeline instead of the authors' own analysis. A total of some 890,000 distinct CDR3 sequences appear in this sample, about 50% of them only once. Around 4.5% of the sample belongs to the ten largest clones.

This chain joins TRBV12-3 or TRBV12-4 to TRBJ1-2; TRBD1 is a weak D gene call, 5 bases matching. The clonotype originates from a girl aged 5 to 17 with multiple sclerosis. The sequenced material came from blood. CDR3 reads: CASRRSSGYGYTF. The DNA sequence is given as TGTGCCAGCAGACGCAGCTCAGGGTATGGCTACACCTTC.